The 25 T cell receptor beta chains below come from one sample, sequenced in a study of T-cell memory formation after mild COVID-19. From the 5' RACE reads, TCRdb called clonotypes with MiXCR, one entry per CDR3 protein. The sample contains 350,000 to 450,000 distinct CDR3 sequences, approximately 24% of which appear only once. Sequenced material: PBMCs or a T cell subset sorted from them (not recorded which). The receptors come from an adult woman who had mild COVID-19 (a few samples of this study predate the infection). Cell type and time point are not known.

The CDR3 region is CASRTRVGETQYF. The CDR3 DNA reads TGTGCCAGCAGAACTCGCGTAGGGGAGACCCAGTACTTC. V usage is TRBV28 and J usage is TRBJ2-5; no definite D call. The V end lost 6 bases, the J end lost 5 bases, and 13 bases lay between the germline ends. CDR1 MDHEN and CDR2 SYDVKM come from the germline V gene. The CDR3 loop spans 13 amino acids.

A few counts support this clonotype. The V and J genes are TRBV12-3 or TRBV12-4 and TRBJ1-1; no clear D. V gave up 2 bases and J gave up 4 bases, with 11 bases separating them. The CDR3 is 14 amino acids. CDR3 nucleotides: TGTGCCAGCAGTTTAAGTGGGATGGCCACTGAAGCTTTCTTT. Protein sequence: CASSLSGMATEAFF.

This rearrangement joins TRBV5-4 to TRBJ2-5; D not resolved. The V end lost 0 bases, the J end lost 3 bases, and 6 bases lay between the germline ends. CDR1 SGHNT and CDR2 YYREEE come from the germline V gene (reference sequence). This CDR3 is 13 amino acids long. The CDR3 DNA reads TGTGCCAGCAGCTTGGCAGCCGAAGAGACCCAGTACTTC. Protein: CASSLAAEETQYF.

CDR3: CASSFRDAGFYNEQFF. The DNA of the CDR3 is TGTGCCAGCAGCTTCCGGGACGCAGGATTCTACAATGAGCAGTTCTTC. The chain couples TRBV7-9 to TRBJ2-1, with D perhaps given as TRBD1 or TRBD2 (5 bases each). The V end lost 3 bases, the J end lost 3 bases, and 15 bases lay between the germline ends. The germline gives CDR1 SEHNR, CDR2 FQNEAQ (reference sequence). CDR3 length: 16 amino acids.

This chain links TRBV19 with TRBJ1-1; unclear D gene. The CDR3 length is 14 residues. V was clipped by 2 bases and J by 0 bases, with 7 bases between them. Germline-derived CDR1 and CDR2 are LNHDA and SQIVND (reference sequence). This chain's CDR3 is CASSISALNTEAFF. The DNA of the CDR3 is TGTGCCAGTAGTATATCGGCCCTGAACACTGAAGCTTTCTTT. Full variable domain (missing parts from reference TRBV19 and TRBJ1-1): DGGITQSPKYLFRKEGQNVTLSCEQNLNHDAMYWYRQDPGQGLRLIYYSQIVNDFQKGDIAEGYSVSREKKESFPLTVTSAQKNPTAFYLCASSISALNTEAFFGQGTRLTVV.

The chain is built from TRBV5-1 and TRBJ2-1; 10 bases fit TRBD2. CDR3 length: 16 residues. Germline CDR1 reads SGHRS; CDR2 reads YFSETQ. The junction had 7 bases not matched to a gene; V was cut back by 1 base and J by 6 bases. The DNA of the CDR3 is TGCGCCAGCAGCTTGTTCTCGCCTAGCGGGGGCAATGAGCAGTTCTTC. It codes for CASSLFSPSGGNEQFF.

This clonotype was observed at least ten times. The chain carries TRBV5-1 and TRBJ2-7; weak D call: TRBD1 (5 bases). V was cut by 2 bases and J by 2 bases, with 8 bases left in between. Germline V gene lookup returns CDR1 SGHRS and CDR2 YFSETQ. CDR3 length: 13 amino acids. The CDR3 DNA is TGCGCCAGCAGCTTCAGGGTGGCCTACGAGCAGTACTTC. Protein product: CASSFRVAYEQYF.

The gene calls are TRBV20-1 and TRBJ1-6; D remains ambiguous. V dropped 6 bases and J dropped 6 bases, with 18 bases sitting between them. The CDR3 has 15 amino acids. Looked up from germline, CDR1 is DFQATT and CDR2 is SNEGSKA (reference sequence). The CDR3 nucleotides are TGCAGTGCCCCGGCGTGGGAGAGTCTTAATTCACCCCTCCACTTT. This sequence encodes CSAPAWESLNSPLHF.

The V call is TRBV6-1, the J call TRBJ2-7, with D possibly being TRBD1 or TRBD2 (5 bases each). Trimming removed 5 bases from V and 4 bases from J, with 12 bases in between. CDR1 is MNHNS, CDR2 SASEGT, per germline. The CDR3 length is 13 residues. CDR3 DNA sequence: TGTGCCAGCAGTCGGGGCGGACTTTACGAGCAGTACTTC. As protein: CASSRGGLYEQYF.

V gene TRBV25-1 combines with J gene TRBJ2-1; 11 positions agree with TRBD2. The CDR3 extends over 19 amino acids. Trimming cost V 2 bases and J 11 bases; bases outside gene matches: 20. Germline CDR1 and CDR2: MGHDK and SYGVNS. CDR3 amino acids: CASSEDNPTSGRGGMQQFF. The CDR3 nucleotides are TGTGCCAGCAGTGAAGACAATCCTACTAGCGGGAGAGGTGGAATGCAGCAGTTCTTC. Full variable domain (outside the CDR3, taken from reference TRBV25-1 and TRBJ2-1): EADIYQTPRYLVIGTGKKITLECSQTMGHDKMYWYQQDPGMELHLIHYSYGVNSTEKGDLSSESTVSRIRTEHFPLTLESARPSHTSQYLCASSEDNPTSGRGGMQQFFGPGTRLTVL.

J is TRBJ1-5 and V is TRBV7-8, with 8 bases fitting TRBD1. The CDR3 spans 18 residues. Trimming at V came to 2 bases and at J to 0 bases, leaving 9 bases not matched to a gene. Germline V CDR1 and CDR2: SGHVS, FQNEAQ. The chain's CDR3 is CASSLRDRGGFSNQPQHF. In DNA, the CDR3 is TGTGCCAGCAGCTTAAGAGACAGGGGTGGGTTTAGCAATCAGCCCCAGCATTTT.

This sequence joins TRBV5-1 and TRBJ2-7; 8 bases map to TRBD1. The length of the CDR3 is 14 residues. Trimming cost V 4 bases and J 5 bases; bases outside gene matches: 8. Germline lookup yields CDR1 SGHRS and CDR2 YFSETQ. DNA for the CDR3: TGCGCCAGCAGCCAACCCGAGACAGGGGACGAGCAGTACTTC. Translating gives CASSQPETGDEQYF.

This clonotype was counted only a few times. The chain has TRBV6-2 or TRBV6-3 and TRBJ2-1; 9 bases map to TRBD1. The V segment lost 6 bases and the J segment 1 base; nucleotides outside the gene matches: 7. The CDR3 length is 16 residues. Germline CDR1 MNHEY, CDR2 SVGEGT. CDR3 residues: CASRDAGQGSYNEQFF. CDR3 coding DNA: TGTGCCAGCAGAGACGCGGGACAGGGATCCTACAATGAGCAGTTCTTC.

This chain joins TRBV7-3 and TRBJ2-1; 11 bases line up with TRBD2. The CDR3 is 17 residues long. V shed 2 bases, J shed 6 bases, and the junction held 9 bases outside the gene matches. The germline V gene has CDR1 SGHTA and CDR2 FQGTGA. The CDR3 nucleotides read TGTGCCAGCAGCTTAGGGCCACTAGCGGGGGCTGGCAATGAGCAGTTCTTC. This encodes CASSLGPLAGAGNEQFF.

The DNA for the CDR3 is TGTGCCAGCAGCTTCAGTCAGCGCACAGATACGCAGTATTTT. Amino acids: CASSFSQRTDTQYF. The gene calls are TRBV7-9 and TRBJ2-3; D gene unclear. Deletions cut 3 bases from V and 1 base from J, with 8 bases between. Germline-derived CDR1 and CDR2 are SEHNR and FQNEAQ (reference sequence). This CDR3 region has 14 residues.

This clonotype was seen at least ten times. This chain links TRBV5-4 with TRBJ2-1; the D is unclear. The CDR3 covers 11 residues. The germline V gene encodes CDR1 SGHNT and CDR2 YYREEE (reference sequence). Trimming shortened V by 4 bases and J by 5 bases, and 4 bases separated the two germline ends. The CDR3 DNA sequence: TGTGCCAGCAGCCAGAACAATGAGCAGTTCTTC. This codes for CASSQNNEQFF.

The chain uses TRBV5-1 and TRBJ2-7, with a weak D call TRBD2 (6 bases). CDR1 is SGHRS, CDR2 YFSETQ, per germline. Trimming removed 1 base at V and 6 bases at J, with 14 bases between. This CDR3 is 14 amino acids long. CDR3 DNA sequence: TGCGCCAGCAGCTTGTCTAGCGAAACCCTCGAGCAGTACTTC. Its protein product is CASSLSSETLEQYF.

The genes are TRBV12-3 or TRBV12-4 and TRBJ2-3; D unclear. With 1 base removed from V and 5 bases from J, the gap between germline ends came to 16 bases. This CDR3 region has 16 residues. The CDR3 region is CASSLGIGEVRDTQYF. Written as DNA, the CDR3 is TGTGCCAGCAGTTTAGGTATAGGAGAGGTCAGAGATACGCAGTATTTT.

The gene calls are TRBV5-1 and TRBJ2-5; TRBD2 might be the D (5 bases). The CDR3 extends over 14 amino acids. V gave up 0 bases and J gave up 3 bases, with 9 bases separating them. Germline V gene data show CDR1 as SGHRS and CDR2 as YFSETQ. CDR3 in amino acids: CASSLVAPEETQYF. CDR3 coding DNA: TGCGCCAGCAGCTTGGTAGCGCCCGAAGAGACCCAGTACTTC.

This clonotype was counted only a few times. The genes are TRBV15 and TRBJ2-5, with unresolved D. In germline, CDR1 is LNHNV, CDR2 YYDKDF (reference sequence). The V gene lost 0 bases and the J gene lost 5 bases, with 19 bases spanning the gap. The CDR3 spans 17 residues. In DNA, the CDR3 is TGTGCCACCAGCAGAGATGGAGCCTCGTTGGTCGGGGAGACCCAGTACTTC. Protein sequence: CATSRDGASLVGETQYF. The full variable domain, completed using reference TRBV15 and TRBJ2-5, is DAMVIQNPRYQVTQFGKPVTLSCSQTLNHNVMYWYQQKSSQAPKLLFHYYDKDFNNEADTPDNFQSRRPNTSFCFLDIRSPGLGDTAMYLCATSRDGASLVGETQYFGPGTRLLVL.

This chain joins TRBV20-1 and TRBJ2-1, with TRBD2 identical over 11 bases. This CDR3 contains 14 residues. V was clipped by 3 bases and J by 10 bases; unmatched bases: 8. Germline loops: CDR1 DFQATT, CDR2 SNEGSKA (reference sequence). For the CDR3, the DNA is TGCAGTGCTAGTCGGGGTAGCGGGAGGGGAGAGCAGTTCTTC. Residues: CSASRGSGRGEQFF.

The chain carries TRBV10-3 and TRBJ1-5; TRBD1 matches at 7 bases. Germline V gene sequence: CDR1 ENHRY, CDR2 SYGVKD. V lost 4 bases and J lost 7; bases outside the gene matches: 7. The CDR3 is 14 residues long. The DNA of the CDR3 is TGTGCCATCAGTGTATCAGGGGGAAACCAGCCCCAGCATTTT. Its translation is CAISVSGGNQPQHF.

This chain connects TRBV12-3 or TRBV12-4 to TRBJ2-3; 7 positions agree with TRBD1. The CDR3 runs to 15 residues. The V gene end was trimmed by 6 bases and the J gene end by 3 bases; junction bases not matched to a gene: 9. The CDR3: CASRSTGIDTDTQYF. For the CDR3, the DNA is TGTGCCAGCAGATCGACAGGGATTGATACAGATACGCAGTATTTT.

This clonotype was found many times. CDR3 loop: CASSLTNGPPGQEPANYGYTF. CDR3 in DNA: TGCGCCAGCAGCTTGACAAATGGGCCGCCGGGACAGGAACCGGCTAACTATGGCTACACCTTC. This chain connects TRBV5-1 to TRBJ1-2, with 8 bases identical to TRBD1. The length of the CDR3 is 21 residues. The junction had 20 bases not matched to a gene; V was cut back by 1 base and J by 0 bases. Germline CDR1 is SGHRS and CDR2 is YFSETQ.

J is TRBJ2-1 and V is TRBV7-9; D gene unclear. Germline CDR1 SEHNR, CDR2 FQNEAQ (reference sequence). Trimming stripped 7 bases from V and 3 bases from J, with 7 bases between. The CDR3 length is 12 residues. The CDR3 sequence: CASNLDYNEQFF. In DNA, the CDR3 is TGTGCCAGCAATCTAGACTACAATGAGCAGTTCTTC.